Shown below are 17 T cell receptor beta chains from a single sample sequenced in a study of cytomegalovirus exposure and HLA in healthy donors. The PCR had 60 Vbeta and 13 Jbeta primers. Generated by immunoSEQ multiplex PCR, the TCRdb table keeps only in-frame clones and is missing some. The table lists 110,000 to 150,000 clones, 78% of them singletons. Sequencing used PBMCs. These receptors all come from a female donor in good health and CMV-seronegative.

This clone was observed a single time. The V gene is TRBV7-3, the J gene TRBJ1-2; TRBD1 matches at 7 bases. Trimming at V came to 2 bases and at J to 5 bases, leaving 11 bases not matched to a gene. This CDR3 is built from 16 residues. Germline V gene lookup returns CDR1 SGHTA and CDR2 FQGTGA. CDR3 protein: CASSLFGTEVKYGYTF. The CDR3 nucleotides are TGTGCCAGCAGCTTATTTGGGACAGAGGTTAAGTATGGCTACACCTTC. Together with reference TRBV7-3 and TRBJ1-2, the CDR3 gives the full variable domain: GAGVSQTPSNKVTEKGKYVELRCDPISGHTALYWYRQSLGQGPEFLIYFQGTGAADDSGLPNDRFFAVRPEGSVSTLKIQRTERGDSAVYLCASSLFGTEVKYGYTFGSGTRLTVV.

This sequence joins TRBV7-6 and TRBJ2-1; 9 bases fit TRBD1. CDR3 size: 14 residues. Germline V gene sequence: CDR1 SGHVS, CDR2 FNYEAQ. Trimming cost V 5 bases and J 8 bases; bases outside gene matches: 7. CDR3 residues: CASSLGQGGDEQFF. For the CDR3, the DNA is TGTGCCAGCAGCCTGGGACAGGGAGGGGATGAGCAGTTCTTC.

This chain connects TRBV27 to TRBJ2-1; 15 bases align to TRBD2. The length of the CDR3 is 18 residues. The V gene's germline CDR1 is MNHEY and CDR2 SMNVEV (reference sequence). V was clipped by 6 bases and J by 3 bases; unmatched bases: 9. The CDR3 DNA reads TGTGCCAGCAGCCTAGGACTAGCGGGGGGGCCAAGCTACAATGAGCAGTTCTTC. Translation gives CASSLGLAGGPSYNEQFF.

The V and J genes are TRBV6-4 and TRBJ2-2; TRBD1 aligns across 7 bases. Germline V gene lookup returns CDR1 MRHNA and CDR2 SNTAGT. J lost 5 bases, V lost 6 bases, and 6 bases had no gene match. This CDR3 is built from 14 residues. CDR3 nucleotide sequence: TGTGCCAGCAGCTTGACAGGGATGACCGGGGAGCTGTTTTTT. This gives the protein CASSLTGMTGELFF.

V is TRBV5-1 and J is TRBJ1-1, with D hard to call. In germline, CDR1 is SGHRS, CDR2 YFSETQ. V was clipped by 0 bases and J by 5 bases, with 8 bases between them. The CDR3 consists of 13 residues. The CDR3 spells CASSLDGETEAFF. The DNA for the CDR3 is TGCGCCAGCAGCTTGGATGGGGAGACTGAAGCTTTCTTT.

This chain links TRBV5-1 with TRBJ2-1, with 11 bases identical to TRBD1. The V and J ends lost 4 bases and 4 bases, in that order; junction bases with no gene match: 7. CDR1 is SGHRS and CDR2 is YFSETQ in the germline V gene. CDR3 length: 16 amino acids. The CDR3 DNA reads as TGCGCCAGCAGCGGGGGGGACAGGGGGTATTACAATGAGCAGTTCTTC. The encoded protein is CASSGGDRGYYNEQFF. The full variable domain, completed using reference TRBV5-1 and TRBJ2-1, is KAGVTQTPRYLIKTRGQQVTLSCSPISGHRSVSWYQQTPGQGLQFLFEYFSETQRNKGNFPGRFSGRQFSNSRSEMNVSTLELGDSALYLCASSGGDRGYYNEQFFGPGTRLTVL.

The J gene is TRBJ1-1, the V gene TRBV7-2; tentatively, D is TRBD1 (6 bases). CDR1 and CDR2 (germline): SGHTA, FQGNSA. The CDR3 sequence is 16 residues long. Deletions cut 1 base from V and 0 bases from J, with 12 bases between. CDR3 coding DNA: TGTGCCAGCAGCTTAGGAGGGGGAACCATGAACACTGAAGCTTTCTTT. Protein product: CASSLGGGTMNTEAFF.

The chain joins TRBV4-2 to TRBJ2-2; 7 positions match TRBD2. Trimming removed 0 bases from V and 3 bases from J; junction bases left unmatched: 16. CDR3 length equals 20 residues. The germline gives CDR1 LGHNA, CDR2 YNFKEQ. The CDR3 protein is CASSQDRLAGRLGDTGELFF. In DNA, the CDR3 is TGTGCCAGCAGCCAAGATCGATTAGCGGGCCGCCTAGGGGACACCGGGGAGCTGTTTTTT.

The J gene is TRBJ2-1, the V gene TRBV28, with 8 bases matching TRBD2. The ends lost 6 bases at V and 4 bases at J; junction bases unmatched: 8. CDR3 length equals 15 residues. Germline-derived CDR1 and CDR2 are MDHEN and SYDVKM. This CDR3 is CASSPSLAGYNEQFF. Written as DNA, the CDR3 is TGTGCCAGCAGCCCCTCGCTAGCGGGTTACAATGAGCAGTTCTTC.

The chain links TRBV9 to TRBJ2-1, with 8 positions matching TRBD2. This CDR3 comprises 13 residues. Germline-derived CDR1 and CDR2 are SGDLS and YYNGEE. The junction had 3 bases not matched to a gene; V was cut back by 0 bases and J by 10 bases. In DNA form, the CDR3 reads TGTGCCAGCAGCGTAGCGGGCGGGGGGGAGCAGTTCTTC. Encoded protein: CASSVAGGGEQFF. The complete variable domain, with remaining parts taken from reference TRBV9 and TRBJ2-1, reads DSGVTQTPKHLITATGQRVTLRCSPRSGDLSVYWYQQSLDQGLQFLIQYYNGEERAKGNILERFSAQQFPDLHSELNLSSLELGDSALYFCASSVAGGGEQFFGPGTRLTVL.

The rearrangement links TRBV27 to TRBJ1-1; no clear D gene. V shed 0 bases and J shed 3 bases, with 14 bases lying between them. The CDR3 has 16 amino acids. From germline, CDR1 is MNHEY and CDR2 SMNVEV (reference sequence). The CDR3 nucleotides read TGTGCCAGCAGTTTATCCCCCGGCCCGAGGGACACTGAAGCTTTCTTT. It encodes CASSLSPGPRDTEAFF.

V and J are TRBV19 and TRBJ2-3, with TRBD2 matching 8 bases. CDR1 is LNHDA and CDR2 is SQIVND in the germline V gene (reference sequence). The ends lost 3 bases at V and 3 bases at J; junction bases unmatched: 8. The CDR3 has 16 amino acids. CDR3 residues: CASSILSGGATDTQYF. Written as DNA, the CDR3 is TGTGCCAGTAGTATCCTTTCCGGGGGGGCTACAGATACGCAGTATTTT.

The J gene is TRBJ1-5, the V gene TRBV6-1; possible D gene TRBD1, 6 bases. The CDR3 is made up of 14 amino acids. Germline lookup yields CDR1 MNHNS and CDR2 SASEGT. The V end lost 9 bases, the J end lost 0 bases, and 12 bases lay between the germline ends. The CDR3 DNA is TGTGCCAGTACAGGGTCCTATAGCAATCAGCCCCAGCATTTT. Its protein is CASTGSYSNQPQHF.

This chain uses TRBV30 with TRBJ1-1; D is perhaps TRBD1 (6 bases). The CDR3 has 13 amino acids. Germline CDR1 and CDR2: GTSNPN and SVGIG (reference sequence). V gave up 1 base and J gave up 4 bases, with 10 bases separating them. The CDR3 reads CAWSEGVSTEAFF. For the CDR3, the DNA is TGTGCCTGGAGTGAGGGGGTTTCCACTGAAGCTTTCTTT.

V is TRBV30 and J is TRBJ2-3, with 8 bases lining up with TRBD2. Germline lookup yields CDR1 GTSNPN and CDR2 SVGIG (reference sequence). V shed 2 bases, J shed 5 bases, and the junction held 6 bases outside the gene matches. The CDR3 has 14 residues. The CDR3 loop reads CAWSSGRAEDTQYF. CDR3 in DNA: TGTGCCTGGAGTTCCGGGAGGGCGGAAGATACGCAGTATTTT.

The chain combines TRBV7-9 with TRBJ2-1, with 8 bases aligning to TRBD2. Germline CDR1 SEHNR, CDR2 FQNEAQ (reference sequence). CDR3 length equals 16 residues. J lost 6 bases, V lost 2 bases, and 9 bases had no gene match. The CDR3 spells CASSLQLGRALNEQFF. As DNA, the CDR3 is TGTGCCAGCAGCTTACAACTCGGGAGGGCCCTCAATGAGCAGTTCTTC.

The genes are TRBV7-2 and TRBJ2-1, with 10 bases aligning to TRBD2. The CDR3 contains 16 residues. Trimming took 4 bases from V and 4 from J; bases not matched to a gene: 7. Germline assignment: CDR1 SGHTA and CDR2 FQGNSA. The CDR3 sequence: CASSSIRTSGYNEQFF. The CDR3 coding sequence is TGTGCCAGCAGCTCCATCAGGACTAGCGGATACAATGAGCAGTTCTTC.